This T cell receptor beta chain was retrieved from a study of T-cell memory formation after mild COVID-19. In the study overall: The two donors had largely donor-specific TCR clusters.

Worth noting for this clonotype: As yet, its antigen is unknown.

MiXCR, applied by TCRdb to the 5' RACE reads, yields one record per CDR3 protein. Among roughly 480,000 distinct CDR3 sequences, around a quarter were seen once, and the ten largest hold 12%. The study, taken as a whole, reports: Contracting clones from day 15 to 85 showed balanced CD4/CD8; later expanders favored CD4+. Shrinking CD4+ clones were chiefly CM and EM; CD8+ ones were chiefly EMRA. Memory from before infection featured some responding clones, which suggests cross-reactive memory joined.

With V trimmed by 2 bases and J by 9 bases, 7 bases remained unmatched. The CDR3 has 14 residues. CDR1 and CDR2 (germline): MNHNY, SVGAGI (reference sequence). The source material was PBMCs or a T cell subset sorted from them (not recorded which). The clonotype was recovered from an adult woman who had mild COVID-19 (a few samples of this study predate the infection). Cell type and time point are not known. The genes are TRBV6-6 and TRBJ2-1; 7 bases match TRBD2. CDR3 nucleotides: TGTGCCAGCAGTTACGAAGGGACTAAGGTTGAGCAGTTCTTC. Protein product: CASSYEGTKVEQFF.